This T cell receptor (beta chain) appears in the sequencing data of a study of blood T cell repertoires in COVID-19. Study summary: Material from acute and convalescent COVID-19 was sourced from the United States, Italy and Spain. The analysed material was cDNA or gDNA that came from T cells, B-cell-depleted T cells, or PBMCs.

Original handling: Quantification of nucleated cells was approximated via reference gene primer amplification. Repertoires were generated with immunoSEQ multiplex PCR, while TCRdb's copy carries only in-frame clones and drops some. The V and J calls and clone size are taken from that table; D and trimming were inferred from the DNA. The data contain a few hundred thousand clones, about 85% of them seen just once; the ten biggest clones take up 4%. V dropped 4 bases and J dropped 6 bases, with 20 bases sitting between them. CDR3 length: 15 amino acids. In germline, CDR1 is SGHNT, CDR2 YYREEE (reference sequence).

The sample consisted of peripheral blood. This clonotype was obtained from a man aged 55 to 70 who had recovered from COVID-19. The gene calls are TRBV5-4 and TRBJ2-7; D may be TRBD1 (5 bases). The CDR3 coding sequence is TGTGCCAGCAGCGATGACAGACTTCGGTCGGGCGAGCAGTACTTC. Encoded protein: CASSDDRLRSGEQYF.